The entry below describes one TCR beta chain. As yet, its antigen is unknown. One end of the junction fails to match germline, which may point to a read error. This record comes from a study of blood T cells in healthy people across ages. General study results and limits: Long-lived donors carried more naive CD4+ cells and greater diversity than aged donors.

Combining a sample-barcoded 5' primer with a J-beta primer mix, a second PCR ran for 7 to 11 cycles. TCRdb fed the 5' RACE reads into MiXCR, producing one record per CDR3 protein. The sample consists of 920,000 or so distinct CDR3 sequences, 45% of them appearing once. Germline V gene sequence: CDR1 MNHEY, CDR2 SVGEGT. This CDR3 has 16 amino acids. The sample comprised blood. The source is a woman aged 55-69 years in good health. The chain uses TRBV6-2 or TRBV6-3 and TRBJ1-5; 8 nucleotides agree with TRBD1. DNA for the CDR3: TGTGCCGGCAGTTACGAACAGGGGGGTAGCAATCAGCCCCAGCATTTT. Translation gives CAGSYEQGGSNQPQHF.